This T cell receptor (beta chain) emerged from a study of blood T cells in healthy people across ages. About the research overall: The capture of about one barcoded beta molecule per two T cells was achieved by template switching.

Concerning this clonotype: Its antigen remains unidentified.

The study, taken as a whole, reports: As naive T cell percentage varied, TCR beta diversity correlated strongly with it. Observed TCR beta diversity per million T cells went down as age went up. This fall followed a roughly linear course with age.

V was pared by 4 bases and J by 7 bases, with 8 bases of the junction left unmatched. From germline, CDR1 is SEHNR and CDR2 FQNEAQ (reference sequence). The CDR3 sequence is 14 residues long. Sample-barcoded 5' priming and a J-beta primer mix drove a second PCR of about 6 to 12 cycles. One entry per CDR3 protein results from TCRdb running MiXCR on the 5' RACE reads. The sample contains hundreds of thousands of distinct CDR3 sequences, around 49% of which appear only once. Aged about 6 to 95, donors were systemically healthy Caucasians from Russia. This clonotype was sampled from a woman in her sixties in good health. Sequenced sample: blood. This chain uses TRBV7-9 with TRBJ2-7; 9 nucleotides match TRBD1. CDR3 region: CASSSGTGPWEQYF. The CDR3 region has the DNA TGTGCCAGCAGCTCCGGGACAGGGCCGTGGGAGCAGTACTTC.